This passage covers 29 T cell receptor beta chains from one sample sequenced in a study of blood T cell repertoires in COVID-19. Produced via immunoSEQ multiplex PCR; TCRdb's table is partial and in-frame only. This table has tens of thousands of clones, around 90% appearing once. Sequencing used peripheral blood. The receptors originated from a woman at least 80 years old with acute or convalescent COVID-19.

This clone was counted once. This sequence joins TRBV19 and TRBJ1-2, with a tentative D call TRBD1 (5 bases). CDR1 is LNHDA and CDR2 is SQIVND in the germline V gene (reference sequence). V lost 5 bases to trimming and J lost 4 bases, with 20 bases between them. The CDR3 loop spans 16 amino acids. Here the CDR3 DNA reads TGTGCCAGTAGTTCAACCGGGACTAAAATTCTCTATGGCTACACCTTC. Protein: CASSSTGTKILYGYTF. Full variable domain (remainder filled in from reference TRBV19 and TRBJ1-2): DGGITQSPKYLFRKEGQNVTLSCEQNLNHDAMYWYRQDPGQGLRLIYYSQIVNDFQKGDIAEGYSVSREKKESFPLTVTSAQKNPTAFYLCASSSTGTKILYGYTFGSGTRLTVV.

V and J are TRBV5-4 and TRBJ2-7; D unresolved. Germline V CDR1 and CDR2: SGHNT, YYREEE (reference sequence). This CDR3 contains 14 residues. With 1 base removed from V and 1 base from J, the gap between germline ends came to 9 bases. The CDR3 reads CASSLPPGSYEQYF. CDR3 coding DNA: TGTGCCAGCAGCTTGCCCCCGGGTTCCTACGAGCAGTACTTC.

In this sample, this clone turned up once. CDR3 region: CASSSTQGSYGYTF. The CDR3, as DNA: TGTGCCAGCAGCTCCACTCAGGGGAGCTATGGCTACACCTTC. J is TRBJ1-2 and V is TRBV28; D is perhaps TRBD1 (6 bases). V lost 6 bases and J lost 4, with 15 bases in between. The CDR3 loop spans 14 amino acids. Per the germline V gene, CDR1 is MDHEN and CDR2 is SYDVKM.

The chain has TRBV6-6 and TRBJ1-4; D is ambiguous. This CDR3 region has 14 residues. The V gene's germline CDR1 is MNHNY and CDR2 SVGAGI (reference sequence). V lost 7 bases and J 0 bases, leaving 9 bases between the germline ends. DNA for the CDR3: TGTGCCAGCAACGCACAAGCAACTAATGAAAAACTGTTTTTT. Protein: CASNAQATNEKLFF.

The chain carries TRBV5-1 and TRBJ2-1, with 10 bases aligning to TRBD1. Germline lookup yields CDR1 SGHRS and CDR2 YFSETQ. The V gene end was trimmed by 0 bases and the J gene end by 6 bases; junction bases not matched to a gene: 9. The length of the CDR3 is 17 residues. The CDR3 region is CASSLGARDRGANEQFF. CDR3 DNA: TGCGCCAGCAGCTTGGGTGCTCGGGACAGGGGTGCCAATGAGCAGTTCTTC.

This chain connects TRBV19 to TRBJ1-2, with D tentatively TRBD1 (5 bases). Germline values: CDR1 LNHDA, CDR2 SQIVND (reference sequence). This CDR3 contains 15 residues. V lost 7 bases to trimming and J lost 4 bases, with 19 bases between them. In DNA, the CDR3 is TGTGCCAGTAATAGGGGCCGGGAGGGAAGCTATGGCTACACCTTC. Translated: CASNRGREGSYGYTF.

The genes are TRBV10-3 and TRBJ2-1; tentatively, D is TRBD2 (6 bases). The V end lost 0 bases, the J end lost 6 bases, and 12 bases lay between the germline ends. CDR3 length: 15 amino acids. CDR1 is ENHRY, CDR2 SYGVKD, per germline. The CDR3, as DNA: TGTGCCATCAGTGAGTCAGGGAGGAAGGGCAATGAGCAGTTCTTC. Its protein is CAISESGRKGNEQFF.

The chain combines TRBV9 with TRBJ1-3; no firm D call. CDR3 length equals 13 residues. Trimming took off 7 bases at V and 6 bases at J, with 14 bases between the two ends. Germline V gives CDR1 SGDLS, CDR2 YYNGEE. The CDR3: CASARESENTIYF. Here the CDR3 DNA reads TGTGCCAGCGCACGGGAGTCCGAAAACACCATATATTTT.

A single count supports this clone. CDR3 residues: CASSSQQPGELFF. The DNA for the CDR3 is TGTGCCAGCAGCTCACAGCAGCCCGGGGAGCTGTTTTTT. This chain links TRBV7-2 with TRBJ2-2; D not resolved. CDR1 is SGHTA, CDR2 FQGNSA, per germline. With 4 bases removed from V and 6 bases from J, the gap between germline ends came to 9 bases. This CDR3 is built from 13 residues.

The CDR3, as DNA: TGTGCTAGTGGTCTACTTGCGGGGCAGCGGTTCTTC. Its translation is CASGLLAGQRFF. The V and J genes are TRBV12-5 and TRBJ2-1, with TRBD2 as a possible D gene (6 bases). The V end lost 5 bases, the J end lost 15 bases, and 17 bases lay between the germline ends. The CDR3 runs to 12 residues. Germline V gene lookup returns CDR1 LGHNT and CDR2 FRNRAP. Looking up the rest from reference TRBV12-5 and TRBJ2-1 gives the full variable domain: DARVTQTPRHKVTEMGQEVTMRCQPILGHNTVFWYRQTMMQGLELLAYFRNRAPLDDSGMPKDRFSAEMPDATLATLKIQPSEPRDSAVYFCASGLLAGQRFFGPGTRLTVL.

This clone showed up just once. The chain recombines TRBV11-2 with TRBJ1-1, with D perhaps TRBD1 (5 bases). In germline, CDR1 is SGHAT, CDR2 FQNNGV. The V end lost 2 bases, the J end lost 0 bases, and 10 bases lay between the germline ends. This CDR3 spans 15 amino acids. CDR3 coding DNA: TGTGCCAGCAGCTTACGGCAGGGAATGAACACTGAAGCTTTCTTT. It specifies CASSLRQGMNTEAFF.

The chain recombines TRBV5-4 with TRBJ1-1, with TRBD1 as a possible D gene (6 bases). The CDR3 spans 15 residues. Trimming cost V 4 bases and J 1 base, with 14 bases left between them. The germline gives CDR1 SGHNT, CDR2 YYREEE (reference sequence). CDR3 residues: CASSNGGRWNTEAFF. The CDR3 bases are TGTGCCAGCAGCAATGGGGGCCGCTGGAACACTGAAGCTTTCTTT.

The V call is TRBV28, the J call TRBJ1-1; 8 bases align to TRBD1. V shed 4 bases and J 2 bases; nucleotides not matched to a gene: 9. The CDR3 extends over 16 amino acids. The germline CDR1 and CDR2 sequences are MDHEN and SYDVKM. The CDR3 bases are TGTGCCAGCAGTTCCTCGTCGGACAGGGTCAACACTGAAGCTTTCTTT. Translated, it gives CASSSSSDRVNTEAFF.

This clone has a handful of counts. The J gene is TRBJ1-1, the V gene TRBV4-2; D is uncertain. CDR3 length: 14 residues. Looked up from germline, CDR1 is LGHNA and CDR2 is YNFKEQ. Trimming shortened V by 1 base and J by 1 base, and 7 bases separated the two germline ends. DNA of the CDR3: TGTGCCAGCAGCCAAGTGTCAGGGAACACTGAAGCTTTCTTT. Translating gives CASSQVSGNTEAFF.

The rearrangement links TRBV7-6 to TRBJ1-3, with TRBD1 matching 8 bases. Germline loops: CDR1 SGHVS, CDR2 FNYEAQ. The CDR3 consists of 15 residues. The V and J ends lost 5 bases and 4 bases, in that order; junction bases with no gene match: 7. The CDR3 reads CASSRTGGIGNTIYF. The CDR3 DNA sequence: TGTGCCAGCAGCCGCACAGGGGGGATAGGAAACACCATATATTTT.

The DNA of the CDR3 is TGTGCCACCAGTGATTCGGCGCCCAACAGCAATGAGCAGTTCTTC. Its protein product is CATSDSAPNSNEQFF. The gene calls are TRBV24-1 and TRBJ2-1; D remains ambiguous. The V and J ends lost 2 bases and 6 bases respectively, with 13 bases between them. The germline gives CDR1 KGHDR, CDR2 SFDVKD. The CDR3 has 15 amino acids.

The gene calls are TRBV6-5 and TRBJ2-5; 11 bases map to TRBD2. This CDR3 has 14 amino acids. V dropped 8 bases and J dropped 2; count of bases not matched to a gene: 4. CDR1 is MNHEY, CDR2 SVGAGI, per germline. CDR3 coding DNA: TGTGCCAGCGCGTCTAGCGGGAGGCAAGAGACCCAGTACTTC. The encoded protein is CASASSGRQETQYF.

This clone was recorded only once. J is TRBJ1-6 and V is TRBV2; no reliable D call. CDR3 size: 14 residues. Germline lookup yields CDR1 SNHLY and CDR2 FYNNEI. V lost 7 bases and J lost 0, with 7 bases in between. CDR3 bases: TGTGCCAGCATTCAGCGCTCCTATAATTCACCCCTCCACTTT. The encoded protein is CASIQRSYNSPLHF.

The rearrangement uses TRBV6-6 and TRBJ2-3; 7 bases line up with TRBD1. Germline CDR1 reads MNHNY; CDR2 reads SVGAGI (reference sequence). The trim removed 6 bases at V and 3 bases at J, leaving 12 bases unmatched. The CDR3 has 16 amino acids. The chain's CDR3 is CASSRGMGVGTDTQYF. The CDR3 bases are TGTGCCAGCAGCAGGGGGATGGGGGTTGGGACAGATACGCAGTATTTT.

The chain joins TRBV7-9 to TRBJ1-5; perhaps TRBD1 as D (6 bases). The length of the CDR3 is 14 residues. CDR1 SEHNR and CDR2 FQNEAQ come from the germline V gene (reference sequence). The V and J ends lost 4 bases and 6 bases respectively, with 13 bases between them. CDR3 loop: CASSSTGLIQPQHF. The CDR3 DNA reads as TGTGCCAGCAGCTCTACAGGGTTAATTCAGCCCCAGCATTTT.

The chain uses TRBV4-2 and TRBJ1-1, with 8 bases lining up with TRBD1. The CDR3 runs 14 residues. J gave up 4 bases and V 1 base, and 2 bases lay outside the gene matches. Germline values: CDR1 LGHNA, CDR2 YNFKEQ. CDR3 in DNA: TGTGCCAGCAGCCAAGGAGGACAGGGCACTGAAGCTTTCTTT. It is translated as CASSQGGQGTEAFF.

The V call is TRBV15, the J call TRBJ2-1, with D maybe TRBD2 (5 bases). Trimming cost V 0 bases and J 4 bases, with 13 bases left between them. The CDR3 has 16 amino acids. Germline V gives CDR1 LNHNV, CDR2 YYDKDF (reference sequence). This CDR3 reads CATSRDPRAGYNEQFF. As DNA, the CDR3 is TGTGCCACCAGCAGAGATCCGAGGGCAGGTTACAATGAGCAGTTCTTC.

This clone was counted a few times. This chain links TRBV9 with TRBJ1-3; D gene uncertain. Germline V lookup: CDR1 SGDLS, CDR2 YYNGEE. Deletions cut 0 bases from V and 0 bases from J, with 10 bases between. The CDR3 length is 16 residues. In nucleotides, the CDR3 is TGTGCCAGCAGCGTAGGGGCGACCGACTCTGGAAACACCATATATTTT. The encoded protein is CASSVGATDSGNTIYF.

The CDR3 sequence is CASRKNGDSKTSGRRGEQFF. CDR3 coding DNA: TGTGCCAGTAGGAAGAATGGGGATTCTAAAACTAGCGGGAGGAGAGGTGAGCAGTTCTTC. V and J are TRBV19 and TRBJ2-1; 12 bases line up with TRBD2. The CDR3 contains 20 residues. Germline loops: CDR1 LNHDA, CDR2 SQIVND (reference sequence). V lost 6 bases, J lost 9 bases, and 24 bases stayed unmatched.

This clone was picked up one time. The rearrangement links TRBV5-1 to TRBJ1-2; 8 nucleotides agree with TRBD1. The CDR3 has 13 amino acids. V shed 5 bases and J 7 bases; nucleotides not matched to a gene: 7. Germline assignment: CDR1 SGHRS and CDR2 YFSETQ. The CDR3 nucleotides are TGCGCCAGCAGTCCGGACAGGGAGGGTGGCTACACCTTC. It translates to CASSPDREGGYTF.

This rearrangement joins TRBV2 to TRBJ1-6, with a weak D call TRBD1 (5 bases). The V gene lost 9 bases and the J gene lost 0 bases, with 9 bases spanning the gap. The CDR3 sequence is 14 residues long. CDR1 and CDR2 from the germline V gene are SNHLY and FYNNEI. For the CDR3, the DNA is TGTGCCAGAAGACAGAGCTCCTATAATTCACCCCTCCACTTT. Translating it yields CARRQSSYNSPLHF.

This clone was detected only a few times. The rearrangement uses TRBV5-1 and TRBJ1-4; 8 bases are a match to TRBD1. V lost 4 bases to trimming and J lost 4 bases; unmatched junction nucleotides: 9. CDR1 is SGHRS and CDR2 is YFSETQ in the germline V gene. CDR3 size: 16 residues. This CDR3 is CASSPGGQGGNEKLFF. CDR3 in DNA: TGCGCCAGCAGCCCCGGAGGACAGGGAGGTAATGAAAAACTGTTTTTT.

The chain uses TRBV28 and TRBJ1-1, with 8 bases identical to TRBD1. The CDR3 length is 13 residues. V was pared by 8 bases and J by 1 base, with 3 bases of the junction left unmatched. CDR1 is MDHEN and CDR2 is SYDVKM in the germline V gene. The CDR3 sequence: CASGQGRNTEAFF. The CDR3 coding sequence is TGTGCCAGCGGACAGGGTCGGAACACTGAAGCTTTCTTT.

This chain uses TRBV15 with TRBJ2-7; 8 bases are a match to TRBD1. V dropped 5 bases and J dropped 3; count of bases not matched to a gene: 12. Germline loops: CDR1 LNHNV, CDR2 YYDKDF (reference sequence). The CDR3 is made up of 16 amino acids. CDR3: CATSGFWGQEDYEQYF. The CDR3 nucleotides read TGTGCCACCAGCGGCTTCTGGGGACAGGAGGACTACGAGCAGTACTTC.